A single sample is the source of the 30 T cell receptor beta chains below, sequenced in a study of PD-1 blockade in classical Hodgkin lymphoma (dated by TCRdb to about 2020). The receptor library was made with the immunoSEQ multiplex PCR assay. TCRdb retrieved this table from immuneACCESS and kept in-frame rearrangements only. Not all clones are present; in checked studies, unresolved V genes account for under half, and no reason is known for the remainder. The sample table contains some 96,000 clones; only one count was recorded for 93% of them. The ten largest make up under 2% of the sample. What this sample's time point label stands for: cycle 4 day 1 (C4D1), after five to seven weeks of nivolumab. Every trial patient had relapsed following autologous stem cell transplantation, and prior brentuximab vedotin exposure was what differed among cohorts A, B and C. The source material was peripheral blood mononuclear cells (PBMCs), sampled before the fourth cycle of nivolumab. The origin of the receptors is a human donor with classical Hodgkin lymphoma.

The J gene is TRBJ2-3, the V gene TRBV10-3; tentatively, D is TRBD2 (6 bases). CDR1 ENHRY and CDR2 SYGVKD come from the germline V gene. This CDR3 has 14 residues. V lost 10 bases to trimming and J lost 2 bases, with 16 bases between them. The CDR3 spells CATGAIRDTDTQYF. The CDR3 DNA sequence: TGTGCCACGGGAGCAATTCGGGACACAGATACGCAGTATTTT.

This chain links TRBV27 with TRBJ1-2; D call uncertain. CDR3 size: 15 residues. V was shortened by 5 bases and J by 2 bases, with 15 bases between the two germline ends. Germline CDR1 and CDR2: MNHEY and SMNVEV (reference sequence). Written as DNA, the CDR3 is TGTGCCAGCAGTCCTGGGATTGGACGGAACTATGGCTACACCTTC. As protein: CASSPGIGRNYGYTF.

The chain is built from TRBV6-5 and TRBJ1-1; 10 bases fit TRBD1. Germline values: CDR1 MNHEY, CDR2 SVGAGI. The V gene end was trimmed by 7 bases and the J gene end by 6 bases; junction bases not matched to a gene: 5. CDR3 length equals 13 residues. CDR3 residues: CASTRQGASEAFF. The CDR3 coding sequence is TGTGCCAGCACCAGACAGGGGGCTTCTGAAGCTTTCTTT.

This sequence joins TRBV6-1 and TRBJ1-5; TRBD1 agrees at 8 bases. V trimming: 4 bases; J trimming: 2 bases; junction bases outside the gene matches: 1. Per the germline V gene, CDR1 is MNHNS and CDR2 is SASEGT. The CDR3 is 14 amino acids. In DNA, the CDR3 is TGTGCCAGCAGTGGGGGACAGGGCAATCAGCCCCAGCATTTT. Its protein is CASSGGQGNQPQHF.

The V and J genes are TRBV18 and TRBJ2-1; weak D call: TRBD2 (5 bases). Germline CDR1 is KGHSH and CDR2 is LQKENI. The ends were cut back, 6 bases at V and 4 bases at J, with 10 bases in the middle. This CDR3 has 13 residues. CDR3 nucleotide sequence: TGTGCCAGCTCCAGGACGGGATACAATGAGCAGTTCTTC. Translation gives CASSRTGYNEQFF. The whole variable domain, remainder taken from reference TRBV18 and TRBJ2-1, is NAGVMQNPRHLVRRRGQEARLRCSPMKGHSHVYWYRQLPEEGLKFMVYLQKENIIDESGMPKERFSAEFPKEGPSILRIQQVVRGDSAAYFCASSRTGYNEQFFGPGTRLTVL.

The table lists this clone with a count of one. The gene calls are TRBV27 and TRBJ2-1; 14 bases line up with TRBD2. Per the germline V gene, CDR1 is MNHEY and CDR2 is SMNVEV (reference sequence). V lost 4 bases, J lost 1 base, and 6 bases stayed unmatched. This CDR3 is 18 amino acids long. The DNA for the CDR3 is TGTGCCAGCAGTTCGCCCGGGACTAGCGGGAGTTCCTACAATGAGCAGTTCTTC. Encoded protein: CASSSPGTSGSSYNEQFF.

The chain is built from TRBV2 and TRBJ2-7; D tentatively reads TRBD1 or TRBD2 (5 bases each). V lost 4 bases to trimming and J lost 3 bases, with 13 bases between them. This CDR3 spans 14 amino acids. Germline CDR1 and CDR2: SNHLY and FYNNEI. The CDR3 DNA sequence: TGTGCCAGCAGTGGGGCCCAGGGAGACTACGAGCAGTACTTC. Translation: CASSGAQGDYEQYF.

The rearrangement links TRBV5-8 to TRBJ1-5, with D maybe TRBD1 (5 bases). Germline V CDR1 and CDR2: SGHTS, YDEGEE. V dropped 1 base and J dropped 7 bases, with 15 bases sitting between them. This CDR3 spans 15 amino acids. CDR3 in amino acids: CASSLTGPAGQPQHF. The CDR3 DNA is TGTGCCAGCAGCTTGACGGGGCCTGCGGGCCAGCCCCAGCATTTT.

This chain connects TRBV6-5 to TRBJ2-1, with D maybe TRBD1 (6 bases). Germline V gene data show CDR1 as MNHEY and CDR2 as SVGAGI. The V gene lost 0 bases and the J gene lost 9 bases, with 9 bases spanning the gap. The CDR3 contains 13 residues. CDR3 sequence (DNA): TGTGCCAGCAGTTACTCGGGGGCCAGTGAGCAGTTCTTC. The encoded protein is CASSYSGASEQFF.

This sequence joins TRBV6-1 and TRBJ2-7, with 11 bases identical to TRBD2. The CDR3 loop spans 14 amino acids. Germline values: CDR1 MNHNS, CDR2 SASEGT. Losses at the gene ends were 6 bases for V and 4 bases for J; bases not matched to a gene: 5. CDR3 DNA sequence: TGTGCCAGCAGCTTGACTAGCGGGATTTACGAGCAGTACTTC. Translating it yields CASSLTSGIYEQYF.

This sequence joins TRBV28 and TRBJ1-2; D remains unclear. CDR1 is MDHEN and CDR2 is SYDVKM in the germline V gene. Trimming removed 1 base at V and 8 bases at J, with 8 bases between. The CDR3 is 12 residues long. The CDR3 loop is CASSLSHGGYTF. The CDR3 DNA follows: TGTGCCAGCAGTTTATCCCACGGGGGCTACACCTTC.

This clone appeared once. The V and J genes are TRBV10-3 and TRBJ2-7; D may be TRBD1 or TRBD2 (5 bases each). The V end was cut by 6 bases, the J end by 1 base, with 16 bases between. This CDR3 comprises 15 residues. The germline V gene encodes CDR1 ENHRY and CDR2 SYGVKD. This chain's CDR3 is CAIRKGTESSYEQYF. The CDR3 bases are TGTGCCATCAGAAAAGGGACGGAGAGTTCCTACGAGCAGTACTTC.

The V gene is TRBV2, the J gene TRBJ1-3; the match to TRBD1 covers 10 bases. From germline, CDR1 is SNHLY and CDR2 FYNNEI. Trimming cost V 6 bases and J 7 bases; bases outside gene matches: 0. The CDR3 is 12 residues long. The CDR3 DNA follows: TGTGCCAGCAGGGACAGGGGGAACACCATATATTTT. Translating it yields CASRDRGNTIYF.

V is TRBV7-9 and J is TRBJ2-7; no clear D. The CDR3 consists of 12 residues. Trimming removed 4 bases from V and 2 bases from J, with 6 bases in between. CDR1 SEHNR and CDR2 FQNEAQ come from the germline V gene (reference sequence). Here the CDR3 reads CASSSSAYEQYF. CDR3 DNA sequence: TGTGCCAGCAGCTCATCAGCCTACGAGCAGTACTTC.

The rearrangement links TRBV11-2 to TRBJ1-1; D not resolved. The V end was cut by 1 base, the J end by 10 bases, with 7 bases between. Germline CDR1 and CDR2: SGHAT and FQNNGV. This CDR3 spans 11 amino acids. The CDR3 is CASSLGFAAFF. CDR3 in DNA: TGTGCCAGCAGCTTAGGGTTCGCAGCTTTCTTT.

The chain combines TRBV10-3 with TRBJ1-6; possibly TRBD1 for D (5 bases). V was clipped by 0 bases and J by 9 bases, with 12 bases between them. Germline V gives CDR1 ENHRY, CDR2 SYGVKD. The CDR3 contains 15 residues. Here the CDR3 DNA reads TGTGCCATCAGTGAGTCGGGCAGGGAGGCTTCACCCCTCCACTTT. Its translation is CAISESGREASPLHF.

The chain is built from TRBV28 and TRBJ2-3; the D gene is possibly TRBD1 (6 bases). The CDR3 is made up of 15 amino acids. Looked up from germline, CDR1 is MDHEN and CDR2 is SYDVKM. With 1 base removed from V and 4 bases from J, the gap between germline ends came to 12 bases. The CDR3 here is CASSLLARGSDTQYF. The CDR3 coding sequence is TGTGCCAGCAGTTTATTAGCTAGGGGGTCAGATACGCAGTATTTT.

The CDR3 DNA reads TGCAGTGCTAGAGCTGCCGAGCAGTACTTC. Its protein is CSARAAEQYF. This chain links TRBV20-1 with TRBJ2-7; D is undetermined. Germline values: CDR1 DFQATT, CDR2 SNEGSKA (reference sequence). This CDR3 region has 10 residues. Between the trimmed V and J ends, which lost 1 base and 6 bases, there was a span of 4 bases.

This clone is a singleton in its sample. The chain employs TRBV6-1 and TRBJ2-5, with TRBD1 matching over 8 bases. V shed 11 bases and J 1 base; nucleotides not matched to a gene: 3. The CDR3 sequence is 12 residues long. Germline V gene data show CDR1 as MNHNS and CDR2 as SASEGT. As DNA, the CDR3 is TGTGCCGTGCAGGGGGCCCAAGAGACCCAGTACTTC. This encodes CAVQGAQETQYF.

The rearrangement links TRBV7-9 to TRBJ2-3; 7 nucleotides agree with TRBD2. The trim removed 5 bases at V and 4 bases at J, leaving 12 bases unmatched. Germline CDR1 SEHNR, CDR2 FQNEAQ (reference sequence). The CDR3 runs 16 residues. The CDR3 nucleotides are TGTGCCAGCAGCCCCCTGGGGCGGGAGAGCGCAGATACGCAGTATTTT. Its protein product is CASSPLGRESADTQYF. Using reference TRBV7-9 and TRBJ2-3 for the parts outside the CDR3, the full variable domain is DTGVSQNPRHKITKRGQNVTFRCDPISEHNRLYWYRQTLGQGPEFLTYFQNEAQLEKSRLLSDRFSAERPKGSFSTLEIQRTEQGDSAMYLCASSPLGRESADTQYFGPGTRLTVL.

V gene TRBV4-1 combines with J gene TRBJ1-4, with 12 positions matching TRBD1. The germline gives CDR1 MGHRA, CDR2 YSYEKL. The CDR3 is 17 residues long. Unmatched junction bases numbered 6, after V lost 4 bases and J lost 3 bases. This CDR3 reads CASSPGTGGNANEKLFF. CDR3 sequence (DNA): TGCGCCAGCAGCCCTGGGACAGGGGGCAATGCTAATGAAAAACTGTTTTTT.

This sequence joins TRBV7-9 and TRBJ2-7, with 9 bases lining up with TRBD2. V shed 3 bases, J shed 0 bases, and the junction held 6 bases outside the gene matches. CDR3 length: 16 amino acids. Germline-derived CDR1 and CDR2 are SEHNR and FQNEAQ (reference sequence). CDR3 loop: CASSFSPSGNSYEQYF. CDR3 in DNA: TGTGCCAGCAGCTTTAGCCCTAGCGGGAACTCCTACGAGCAGTACTTC.

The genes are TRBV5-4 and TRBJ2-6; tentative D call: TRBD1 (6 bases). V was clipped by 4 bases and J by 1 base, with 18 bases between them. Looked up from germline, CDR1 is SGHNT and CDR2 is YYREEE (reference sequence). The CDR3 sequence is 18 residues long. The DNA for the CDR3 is TGTGCCAGCAGCCTCAATGCCCCCACAGGGTCTGGGGCCAACGTCCTGACTTTC. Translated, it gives CASSLNAPTGSGANVLTF. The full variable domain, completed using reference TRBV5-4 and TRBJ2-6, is ETGVTQSPTHLIKTRGQQVTLRCSSQSGHNTVSWYQQALGQGPQFIFQYYREEENGRGNFPPRFSGLQFPNYSSELNVNALELDDSALYLCASSLNAPTGSGANVLTFGAGSRLTVL.

The CDR3 loop reads CASSQDQRVDNEQFF. In DNA form, the CDR3 reads TGTGCCAGCAGCCAAGACCAGCGGGTCGACAATGAGCAGTTCTTC. The rearrangement joins TRBV4-2 to TRBJ2-1; D is possibly TRBD2 (6 bases). CDR1 is LGHNA and CDR2 is YNFKEQ in the germline V gene. The CDR3 is made up of 15 amino acids. V gave up 0 bases and J gave up 5 bases, with 11 bases separating them.

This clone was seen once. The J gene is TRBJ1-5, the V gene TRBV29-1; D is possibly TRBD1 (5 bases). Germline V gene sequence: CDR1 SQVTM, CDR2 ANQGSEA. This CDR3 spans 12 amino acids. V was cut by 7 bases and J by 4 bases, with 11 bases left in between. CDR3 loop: CSARRGNQPQHF. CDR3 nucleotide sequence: TGCAGCGCCCGAAGGGGAAATCAGCCCCAGCATTTT.

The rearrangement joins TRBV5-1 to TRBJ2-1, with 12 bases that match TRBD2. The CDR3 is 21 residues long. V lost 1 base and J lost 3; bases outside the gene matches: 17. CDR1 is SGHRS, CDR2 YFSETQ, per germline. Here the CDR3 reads CASSLPNPRIRTSGIYNEQFF. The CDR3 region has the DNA TGCGCCAGCAGCTTGCCCAATCCCCGTATTAGGACTAGCGGGATCTACAATGAGCAGTTCTTC.

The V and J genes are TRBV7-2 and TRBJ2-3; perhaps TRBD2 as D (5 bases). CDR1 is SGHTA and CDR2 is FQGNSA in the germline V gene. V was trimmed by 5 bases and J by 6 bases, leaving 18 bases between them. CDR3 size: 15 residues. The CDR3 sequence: CASSPRPSTWDTQYF. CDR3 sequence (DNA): TGTGCCAGCAGCCCCCGGCCTAGCACTTGGGATACGCAGTATTTT.

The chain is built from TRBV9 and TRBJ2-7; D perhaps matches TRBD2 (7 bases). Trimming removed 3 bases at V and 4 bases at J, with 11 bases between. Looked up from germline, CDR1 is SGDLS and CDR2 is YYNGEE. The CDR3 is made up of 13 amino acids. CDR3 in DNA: TGTGCCAGCAGCGAGGGGGAGGGGTACGAGCAGTACTTC. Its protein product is CASSEGEGYEQYF. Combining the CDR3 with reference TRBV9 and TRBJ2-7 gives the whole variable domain DSGVTQTPKHLITATGQRVTLRCSPRSGDLSVYWYQQSLDQGLQFLIQYYNGEERAKGNILERFSAQQFPDLHSELNLSSLELGDSALYFCASSEGEGYEQYFGPGTRLTVT.

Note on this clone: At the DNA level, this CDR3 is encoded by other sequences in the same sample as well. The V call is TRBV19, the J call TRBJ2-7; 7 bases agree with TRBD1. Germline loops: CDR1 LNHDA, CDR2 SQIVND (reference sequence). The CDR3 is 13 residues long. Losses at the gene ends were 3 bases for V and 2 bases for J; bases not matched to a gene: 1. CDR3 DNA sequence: TGTGCCAGTAGTATTGGGACAGCCTACGAGCAGTACTTC. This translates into CASSIGTAYEQYF.

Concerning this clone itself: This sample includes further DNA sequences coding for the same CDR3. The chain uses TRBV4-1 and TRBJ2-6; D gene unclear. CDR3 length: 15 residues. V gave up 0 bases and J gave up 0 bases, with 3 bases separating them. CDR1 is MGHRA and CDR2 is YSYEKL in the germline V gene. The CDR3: CASSQEISGANVLTF. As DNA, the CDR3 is TGCGCCAGCAGCCAAGAGATCTCTGGGGCCAACGTCCTGACTTTC.